This T cell receptor (beta chain) was identified in a study of OX40 agonist ivuxolimab in advanced cancers. On the study more broadly: Intravenous ivuxolimab was administered to patients every 2 weeks at 0.01 to 10 mg/kg.

Study outcomes and limitations: With doses of 0.1-3.0 mg/kg, partial responders showed among the lowest clonal expansion.

Germline V gives CDR1 SGHNT, CDR2 YENEEA. Trimming took off 5 bases at V and 8 bases at J, with 18 bases between the two ends. This CDR3 is 14 amino acids long. The data were produced by immunoSEQ multiplex PCR, yet TCRdb's version contains in-frame clones alone and is incomplete. The table includes some 70,000 clones, around 90% detected once. A note on this clone: Its antigen is unidentified.

Sequenced here: CD4+ or CD8+ T cells sorted from blood, sampled in a trial of the OX40 agonist ivuxolimab. The TCR sequence derives from an adult with an advanced solid tumor such as melanoma, head and neck, liver or kidney cancer. The chain has TRBV11-3 and TRBJ1-2; D gene ambiguous. The CDR3 reads CASSPLSSVGGYTF. Here the CDR3 DNA reads TGTGCCAGCAGCCCGCTTAGCTCCGTCGGGGGCTACACCTTC.